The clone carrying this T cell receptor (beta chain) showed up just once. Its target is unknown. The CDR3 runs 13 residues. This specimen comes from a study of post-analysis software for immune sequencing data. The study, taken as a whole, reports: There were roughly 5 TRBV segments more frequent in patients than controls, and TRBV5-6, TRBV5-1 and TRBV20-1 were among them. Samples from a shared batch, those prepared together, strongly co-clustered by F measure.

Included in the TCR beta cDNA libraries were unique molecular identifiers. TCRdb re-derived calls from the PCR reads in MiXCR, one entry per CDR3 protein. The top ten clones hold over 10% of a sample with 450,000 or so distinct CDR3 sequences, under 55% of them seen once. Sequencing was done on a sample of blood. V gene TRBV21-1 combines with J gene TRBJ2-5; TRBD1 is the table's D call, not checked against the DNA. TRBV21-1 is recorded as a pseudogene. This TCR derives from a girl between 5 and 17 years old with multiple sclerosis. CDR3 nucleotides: TGTGCCAGCAGCAGGGAGACAGCGACCCCCCAGTACTTC. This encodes CASSRETATPQYF.